A selection of T cell receptor beta chains follows, all from one sample in a study of neurological immune-mediated disorders. TCRdb redid the calling of the 5' RACE reads with MiXCR, one entry per CDR3 protein. The table has about 78,000 distinct CDR3 sequences, roughly 4.8% seen once. Sequencing was done on a sample of PBMCs. These receptors were taken from a woman aged 30 to 39 with multiple sclerosis. CDR3s include the opening cysteine and the closing phenylalanine or tryptophan. The order of the fields is CDR3 protein, J gene, D gene, V gene. D genes are given only for firm matches.

CDR3: CSASDPGPSTDTQYF; J: TRBJ2-3; D: -; V: TRBV20-1
CDR3: CSAREGGGQETQYF; J: TRBJ2-5; D: TRBD2; V: TRBV20-1
CDR3: CSTKNPLSGSSLETQYF; J: TRBJ2-5; D: TRBD2; V: TRBV20-1
CDR3: CASSLSGRSPLHF; J: TRBJ1-6; D: -; V: TRBV27
CDR3: CASSPTLAENTGELFF; J: TRBJ2-2; D: TRBD2; V: TRBV5-1
CDR3: CSARTALINQPQHF; J: TRBJ1-5; D: -; V: TRBV20-1
CDR3: CASSTYEQYF; J: TRBJ2-7; D: -; V: TRBV28
CDR3: CASSPPGDRWLEQYF; J: TRBJ2-7; D: -; V: TRBV12-3/TRBV12-4
CDR3: CASSPGRADTQYF; J: TRBJ2-3; D: -; V: TRBV5-1
CDR3: CASTRGAGWLNTEAFF; J: TRBJ1-1; D: -; V: TRBV6-5
CDR3: CSAIGGTGPPYEQYF; J: TRBJ2-7; D: -; V: TRBV20-1
CDR3: CASSLMRGGAKNIQYF; J: TRBJ2-4; D: TRBD2; V: TRBV12-3/TRBV12-4
CDR3: CASSISRAGTDTQYF; J: TRBJ2-3; D: -; V: TRBV19
CDR3: CSARDGKNTEAFF; J: TRBJ1-1; D: -; V: TRBV20-1
CDR3: CSAKFRQGSYEQYF; J: TRBJ2-7; D: TRBD1; V: TRBV20-1
CDR3: CASNIGAGNTIYF; J: TRBJ1-3; D: -; V: TRBV19
CDR3: CASSFVQVTSGANVLTF; J: TRBJ2-6; D: -; V: TRBV5-6
CDR3: CASSLADNMNTEAFF; J: TRBJ1-1; D: -; V: TRBV5-1
CDR3: CASSDDGGSYQPQHF; J: TRBJ1-5; D: -; V: TRBV2
CDR3: CSGTPSGTGDGTEAFF; J: TRBJ1-1; D: TRBD1; V: TRBV20-1
CDR3: CASGRLGLTQGTHEAFF; J: TRBJ1-1; D: -; V: TRBV12-3/TRBV12-4
CDR3: CASSQDTGQPQHF; J: TRBJ1-5; D: -; V: TRBV3-1
CDR3: CASSPHGSGSENEQFF; J: TRBJ2-1; D: TRBD2; V: TRBV3-1
CDR3: CASSFRRPVLSAQYF; J: TRBJ2-5; D: -; V: TRBV28
CDR3: CASSQDWSGGTDTQYF; J: TRBJ2-3; D: TRBD1; V: TRBV3-1
CDR3: CATRGKQFF; J: TRBJ2-1; D: -; V: TRBV24-1
CDR3: CASSDRGYGYTF; J: TRBJ1-2; D: TRBD1; V: TRBV7-9
CDR3: CASSWGVESDTQYF; J: TRBJ2-3; D: -; V: TRBV5-1